This is a list of T cell receptor beta chains from one sample in a study of T cell repertoires in cytomegalovirus infection. No cognate antigen is known for these TCRs. MiXCR was run by TCRdb on the reads, yielding one entry per CDR3 protein. The sample shows tens of thousands of distinct CDR3 sequences, around 18% of them seen only once. The sample consisted of CD8+ T cells from cultured PBMCs, taken from culture after CMV antigen stimulation. The receptor set was obtained from a human donor in good health (CMV status not recorded). Some clones in this sample may be carry-over from other donors' samples. The CDR3 runs from the conserved cysteine through the conserved F or W. Rows may omit the clone size; those that give it use once, few, many or a size class.

NA	TRBV5-1	TRBJ1-5	CASSPRTGVQPQHF
few	TRBV12-3/TRBV12-4	TRBJ2-5	CASSYPGTAEETQYF
few	TRBV7-2	TRBJ1-1	CASSLTTGGAEAFF
NA	TRBV7-9	TRBJ1-1	CASSLEWDFDEAFF
NA	TRBV6-5	TRBJ1-4	CASSPDRGLKKLFF
NA	TRBV7-2	TRBJ2-7	CASSFPPTSGGYEQYF
few	TRBV10-2	TRBJ2-3	CASSADRGTDTQYF
NA	TRBV9	TRBJ2-7	CASSPDSGQRYEQYF
NA	TRBV27	TRBJ1-1	CARRKDRVTEAFF
NA	TRBV20-1	TRBJ2-1	CSARGSGPEQFF
few	TRBV7-2	TRBJ1-2	CASSSQHPPGYGYTF
few	TRBV7-2	TRBJ2-3	CASSPSGVSRTDTQYF
NA	TRBV7-2	TRBJ2-1	CASSLGRSTTHLEQFF
few	TRBV7-9	TRBJ2-1	CASSPTGTGGHEQFF
NA	TRBV7-2	TRBJ1-2	CASSKGQGYGYTF
few	TRBV7-8	TRBJ1-2	CASSLKRFLDLPDGYTF
few	TRBV6-1	TRBJ1-1	CASRPDRSPGRLWATEAFF
many	TRBV7-2	TRBJ2-7	CASSWTSGGTSYEQYF
NA	TRBV7-2	TRBJ2-1	CASSSLSPGNEQFF
NA	TRBV7-3	TRBJ2-1	CASSPDRRTSGNSYNEQFF
many	TRBV28	TRBJ1-1	CASSLIGSEAFF
NA	TRBV6-2/TRBV6-3	TRBJ2-1	CASSYSRASGDNEQFF
few	TRBV12-3/TRBV12-4	TRBJ2-3	CASNVGPDTQYF
few	TRBV7-2	TRBJ1-4	CASSPHQGELFF
NA	TRBV6-6	TRBJ2-1	CASSSTGEAWNEQFF
few	TRBV27	TRBJ1-2	CASSLSVRGGYTF
NA	TRBV7-3	TRBJ2-3	CASSLDASGPDTQYF
NA	TRBV6-2/TRBV6-3	TRBJ2-1	CASRAQGKRDEQFF
few	TRBV6-2/TRBV6-3	TRBJ2-7	CASSYAPGQAYYEQYF
few	TRBV7-6	TRBJ2-2	CAKDNANTGELFF
NA	TRBV7-2	TRBJ1-2	CASSLQNNYGYTF
few	TRBV6-5	TRBJ2-7	CASSTGHSYEQYF
once	TRBV7-6	TRBJ2-1	CASSRPRGGSYNEQFF
few	TRBV6-2/TRBV6-3	TRBJ1-1	CASSYGGNTEAFF
NA	TRBV6-2/TRBV6-3	TRBJ2-2	CASTPRGGAATGELFF
NA	TRBV12-3/TRBV12-4	TRBJ2-2	CASRGLAGNTGELFF
many	TRBV28	TRBJ1-5	CASSLAYLRRQGMSNQPQHF
few	TRBV7-6	TRBJ2-7	CASSLKAAPDYEQYF
NA	TRBV7-4	TRBJ1-5	CASSPLIGTGANQPQHF
NA	TRBV7-9	TRBJ2-7	CASSLGVGPYEQYF
few	TRBV5-4	TRBJ2-7	CASSLGPGVQYEQYF
NA	TRBV12-3/TRBV12-4	TRBJ1-1	CASSPEVVREGAFF
few	TRBV7-8	TRBJ2-7	CASSFRQAQGPYEQYF
NA	TRBV6-5	TRBJ2-2	CASSWGGNTGELFF
NA	TRBV7-9	TRBJ1-4	CASSSAPRGEKLFF